This T cell receptor beta chain was obtained from a study of neoadjuvant anti-PD-1 for oral cavity cancer (dated by TCRdb to 2020 to 2022). For the study in its entirety: Patients mostly received three to four biweekly doses of nivolumab at 3 mg/kg before curative-intent surgical resection. Patients without progression received a fourth nivolumab dose around day 43 and underwent definitive surgical resection on days 50-56. Under RECIST 1.1, a patient counted as a responder if showing complete response, partial response or stable disease, and as a non-responder if showing progression. The parent correlative cohort had 12 to 13 patients and a response rate of 30% to 35%.

This clone was detected a few times. The antigen this receptor binds is unknown. No clone much larger than this one lies a single base away; base qualities are absent. The CDR3 runs 19 residues from the cysteine to the phenylalanine. Only the CDR3 region is kept as DNA, spanning 57 bases read in frame from base 1. The germline V and J ends show losses of 3 bases and 0 bases respectively, and no gene match explains 6 bases of the junction. CDR1 SGHAT and CDR2 FQNNGV were looked up in the germline V gene. Results and caveats for the whole study, not just this receptor: TCR analyses included only three patients per response group, and the authors called for larger cohorts for validation. Higher pretreatment blood Treg/Th17 ratios correlated with both higher pretreatment blood TCRbeta clonality and lower post-treatment tumor TCRbeta clonality. After neoadjuvant nivolumab, T cell clonality (Gini index) in PBMCs was significantly higher in non-responders than in responders.

For deep sequencing, each PBMC sample was run in six replicates, with libraries mostly built from 400 to 500 ng of input genomic DNA. Following the manufacturer's instructions, the team built TCRbeta libraries using the immunoSEQ hsTCRbeta kit. An Illumina NovaSeq 6000 S4 flow cell was used to sequence the final libraries, which had first been combined to 3 nM. The paper's processing steps were these. Raw data preprocessing and quality control were performed with the immunoSEQ Analyzer. The analysis was restricted to productive rearrangements, with each unique CDR3 amino acid sequence defining a clonotype. Repertoire clonality was estimated as the Gini-Simpson index, which was calculated using the R package tcR. Gini indices were compared with Student's t test, and associations with tumor size change were assessed by Pearson correlation. TCRdb obtained this table from immuneACCESS and retained in-frame rearrangements with V and J assigned. These tables miss some clones; where compared with another copy, unresolved V genes account for less than half of the shortfall, and the remainder is unexplained. That table is the source of V, J and clone size, and D and trimming were worked out from the DNA. Here the sample has 14,000 or so clones; 70% occur a single time. The ten largest clonotypes hold 2% to 2.5% of the sample.

The time point label, read with the paper, signifies: before neoadjuvant nivolumab. None of the patients had received prior systemic or radiation treatment, and all were newly diagnosed with stage II-IVA oral cavity squamous cell carcinoma. The cohort was composed of patients with HPV-negative, locally advanced oral cavity squamous cell carcinoma. Peripheral blood mononuclear cells were analyzed directly and were not maintained or expanded in culture. Samples were obtained from a longitudinal correlative study of a single-arm phase II trial of neoadjuvant nivolumab in oral cavity squamous cell carcinoma. Genomic DNA-based TCRbeta sequencing was performed on subject-matched pre- and post-treatment PBMCs and tumors from three responders and three non-responders. Peripheral blood mononuclear cells were drawn once before nivolumab treatment and a second time after treatment, when surgery took place. Genomic DNA was isolated from PBMCs using the Maxwell RSC DNA from Cells kit.

The chain couples TRBV11-2 to TRBJ2-1, with 15 central nucleotides matching TRBD2. Sequencing used PBMCs, obtained before nivolumab (anti-PD-1) treatment. This receptor was identified in a person aged 35-79 years with oral cavity squamous cell carcinoma. The sequenced DNA is TGTGCCAGCAGCTTCGGACTAGCGGGAGGGCTTAGCTCCTACAATGAGCAGTTCTTC. Its protein reads: CASSFGLAGGLSSYNEQFF.